The source of this T cell receptor beta chain is a study of OX40 agonist ivuxolimab in advanced cancers. Sequencing was performed with immunoSEQ multiplex PCR; in TCRdb, only in-frame clones are kept and a portion is missing. The table has more than 85,000 clones, around nine tenths seen once; the top ten hold 0.25% to 0.3%. The germline CDR1 and CDR2 sequences are LGHNA and YSLEER. The junction had 5 bases not matched to a gene; V was cut back by 1 base and J by 4 bases. The CDR3 sequence is 17 residues long. The material sequenced was CD4+ or CD8+ T cells sorted from blood, taken in a trial of the OX40 agonist ivuxolimab. The TCR originated in an adult with an advanced solid tumor such as melanoma, head and neck, liver or kidney cancer. This chain joins TRBV4-3 and TRBJ2-1; TRBD2 matches at 12 bases. CDR3 nucleotides: TGCGCCAGCAGCCAAGCCCGGACTAGCGGGGCATACAATGAGCAGTTCTTC. Translation: CASSQARTSGAYNEQFF.